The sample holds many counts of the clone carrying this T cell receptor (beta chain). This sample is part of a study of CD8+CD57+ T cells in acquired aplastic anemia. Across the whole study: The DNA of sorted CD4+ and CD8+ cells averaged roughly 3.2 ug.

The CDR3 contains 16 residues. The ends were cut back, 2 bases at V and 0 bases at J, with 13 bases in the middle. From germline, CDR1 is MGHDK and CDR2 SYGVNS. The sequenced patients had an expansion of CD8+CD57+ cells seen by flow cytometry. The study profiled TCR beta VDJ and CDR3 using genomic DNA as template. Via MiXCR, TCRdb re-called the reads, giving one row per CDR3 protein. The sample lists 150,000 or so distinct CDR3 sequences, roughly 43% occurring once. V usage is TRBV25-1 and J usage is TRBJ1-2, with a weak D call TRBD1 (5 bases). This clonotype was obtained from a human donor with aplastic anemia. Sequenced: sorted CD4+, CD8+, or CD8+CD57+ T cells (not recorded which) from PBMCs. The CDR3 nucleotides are TGTGCCAGCAGTGAAGGATTGGGGACCACTAACTATGGCTACACCTTC. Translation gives CASSEGLGTTNYGYTF.